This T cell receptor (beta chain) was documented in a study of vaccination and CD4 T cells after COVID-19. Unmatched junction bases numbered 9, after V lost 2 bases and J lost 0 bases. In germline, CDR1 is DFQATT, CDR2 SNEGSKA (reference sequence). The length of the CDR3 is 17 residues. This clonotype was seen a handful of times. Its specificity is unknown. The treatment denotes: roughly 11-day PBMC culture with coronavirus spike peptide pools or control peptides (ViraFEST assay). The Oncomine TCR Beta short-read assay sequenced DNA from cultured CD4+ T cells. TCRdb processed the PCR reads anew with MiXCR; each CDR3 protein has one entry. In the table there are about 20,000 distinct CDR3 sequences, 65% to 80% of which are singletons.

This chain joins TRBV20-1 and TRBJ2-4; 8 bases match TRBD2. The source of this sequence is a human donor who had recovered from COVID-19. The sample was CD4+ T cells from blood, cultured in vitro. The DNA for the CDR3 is TGCAGTGCTAGACGGGGGCCTAGCGGGTCAGCCAAAAACATTCAGTACTTC. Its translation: CSARRGPSGSAKNIQYF.